This T cell receptor (beta chain) comes out of a study of T cells in Graves' hyperthyroidism and ophthalmopathy. Study-wide results and limits: A model using 13 V-J features told ophthalmopathy apart from stable hyperthyroidism. Blood also contained most expanded thyroid clonotypes above 0.001.

Remarks on this clonotype: Its antigen remains unknown.

RNA transcripts served as the template for amplifying TCR beta CDR3 regions. The HTBI primer set served for first-round RT-PCR of the TCR CDR3. TCRdb analysed the multiplex PCR reads with MiXCR anew, one entry per CDR3 protein. This table has a few hundred thousand distinct CDR3 sequences, approximately 25% appearing once. The sample consisted of blood. This receptor was taken from a man in his fifties with Graves' hyperthyroidism.

CDR3: CASSSTGRIVADTQYF. For the CDR3, the DNA is TGTGCCAGCAGTTCCACAGGGAGAATAGTTGCAGATACGCAGTATTTT. The chain is built from TRBV12-3 or TRBV12-4 and TRBJ2-3, with D possibly TRBD1 on 6 matching bases. V gave up 4 bases and J gave up 4 bases, with 18 bases separating them. The CDR3 loop spans 16 amino acids.